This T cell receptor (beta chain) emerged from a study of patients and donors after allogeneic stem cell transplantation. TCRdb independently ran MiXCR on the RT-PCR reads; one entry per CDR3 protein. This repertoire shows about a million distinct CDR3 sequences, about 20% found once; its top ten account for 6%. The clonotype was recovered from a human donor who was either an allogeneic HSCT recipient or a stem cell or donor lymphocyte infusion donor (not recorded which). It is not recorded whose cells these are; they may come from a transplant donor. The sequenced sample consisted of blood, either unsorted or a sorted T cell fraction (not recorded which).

CDR3 DNA: TGTGCCAGCAGTTTGAAGGAGTTGGGTGAGCAGTTCTTC. This translates into CASSLKELGEQFF. The rearrangement links TRBV12-3 or TRBV12-4 to TRBJ2-1; no firm D call. Deletions cut 3 bases from V and 9 bases from J, with 12 bases between. The CDR3 has 13 residues.